These 16 T cell receptor beta chains originate from one sample sequenced in a study of T-cell reconstitution after alpha-beta-depleted transplantation in children. Study conclusions and caveats: When one year had passed after transplant, most T-cell counts and diversity came from newly produced T cells.

No antigen is known for these receptors. Unique molecular identifiers were used in preparing the TCRbeta library. TCRdb reanalysed the PCR reads using MiXCR and keeps one entry per CDR3 protein. This table holds hundreds of thousands of distinct CDR3 sequences, over 7.5% found once. The source material was peripheral blood, sampled 360 days after TCRalphabeta/CD19-depleted stem cell transplant. These receptors came from a female patient younger than 10 who had a stem cell transplant for Fanconi anemia, so the T cells may come from the graft donor.

This clonotype was counted ten times or more. The chain has TRBV5-1 and TRBJ2-1; 9 bases fit TRBD2. Germline trimming cut 1 base from V and 6 bases from J; bases unmatched to any gene: 2. Germline V gives CDR1 SGHRS, CDR2 YFSETQ. This CDR3 comprises 14 residues. The CDR3 sequence: CASSLPTSGNEQFF. The CDR3 coding sequence is TGCGCCAGCAGCTTGCCGACTAGCGGCAATGAGCAGTTCTTC. Full variable domain (outside the CDR3, taken from reference TRBV5-1 and TRBJ2-1): KAGVTQTPRYLIKTRGQQVTLSCSPISGHRSVSWYQQTPGQGLQFLFEYFSETQRNKGNFPGRFSGRQFSNSRSEMNVSTLELGDSALYLCASSLPTSGNEQFFGPGTRLTVL.

The chain employs TRBV3-1 and TRBJ1-2; D not certain. Between the trimmed V and J ends, which lost 0 bases and 5 bases, there was a span of 10 bases. This CDR3 contains 14 residues. Germline V gives CDR1 LGHDT, CDR2 YNNKEL (reference sequence). The DNA of the CDR3 is TGTGCCAGCAGCCAAGATCCGAGCGCGTATGGCTACACCTTC. It is translated as CASSQDPSAYGYTF.

This clonotype was detected ten times or more. This sequence joins TRBV12-3 or TRBV12-4 and TRBJ1-5; the match to TRBD1 covers 8 bases. This CDR3 comprises 19 residues. J lost 6 bases, V lost 2 bases, and 18 bases had no gene match. This CDR3 reads CASSLRTKTQGAIFQPQHF. CDR3 in DNA: TGTGCCAGCAGTTTACGGACCAAGACCCAGGGGGCAATCTTTCAGCCCCAGCATTTT.

The rearrangement links TRBV2 to TRBJ2-2; 9 nucleotides agree with TRBD1. This CDR3 comprises 15 residues. From germline, CDR1 is SNHLY and CDR2 FYNNEI. J was trimmed by 5 bases and V by 6 bases; bases with no gene match: 7. The DNA for the CDR3 is TGTGCCAGCAGCGGACAGGGGAAACGGACCGGGGAGCTGTTTTTT. As protein: CASSGQGKRTGELFF.

This clonotype occurred many times. The chain uses TRBV20-1 and TRBJ2-3, with TRBD1 as a possible D gene (5 bases). The CDR3 sequence is 15 residues long. Trimming took off 5 bases at V and 0 bases at J, with 15 bases between the two ends. In germline, CDR1 is DFQATT, CDR2 SNEGSKA (reference sequence). Here the CDR3 reads CSALPDSWSTDTQYF. CDR3 in DNA: TGCAGTGCTTTGCCCGACAGTTGGAGCACAGATACGCAGTATTTT.

This chain links TRBV5-1 with TRBJ2-4; possibly TRBD2 for D (6 bases). Germline assignment: CDR1 SGHRS and CDR2 YFSETQ. The CDR3 spans 18 residues. With 5 bases removed from V and 7 bases from J, the gap between germline ends came to 28 bases. This CDR3 is CASSSSLGRAGPGNIQYF. CDR3 coding DNA: TGCGCCAGCAGTAGTTCTCTGGGACGGGCGGGACCCGGTAACATTCAGTACTTC.

This clonotype was picked up a small number of times. The genes are TRBV5-1 and TRBJ2-1, with 14 bases matching TRBD2. The CDR3 length is 16 residues. V shed 3 bases, J shed 6 bases, and the junction held 5 bases outside the gene matches. Germline V lookup: CDR1 SGHRS, CDR2 YFSETQ. This chain's CDR3 is CASSSPGLAGVNEQFF. Here the CDR3 DNA reads TGCGCCAGCAGCTCTCCGGGACTAGCGGGGGTCAATGAGCAGTTCTTC.

This clonotype showed up many times. CDR3 amino acids: CASSLGAVLLNTEAFF. The CDR3 DNA follows: TGTGCCAGCAGCTTGGGGGCAGTCTTATTGAACACTGAAGCTTTCTTT. V and J are TRBV5-8 and TRBJ1-1; D remains unclear. V lost 0 bases and J 0 bases, leaving 12 bases between the germline ends. The CDR3 contains 16 residues. Germline-derived CDR1 and CDR2 are SGHTS and YDEGEE.

This chain connects TRBV28 to TRBJ2-5; no clear D. Germline lookup yields CDR1 MDHEN and CDR2 SYDVKM. V was trimmed by 2 bases and J by 5 bases, leaving 15 bases between them. The length of the CDR3 is 15 residues. The CDR3: CASSLIVSTIETQYF. CDR3 coding DNA: TGTGCCAGCAGTTTAATTGTCTCGACAATCGAGACCCAGTACTTC.

The chain employs TRBV11-2 and TRBJ2-5, with 15 bases matching TRBD2. The V and J ends lost 6 bases and 1 base, in that order; junction bases with no gene match: 6. The CDR3 runs 17 residues. Looked up from germline, CDR1 is SGHAT and CDR2 is FQNNGV. The CDR3 is CASRRPGLAGGQETQYF. The CDR3 DNA reads as TGTGCCAGCAGACGTCCGGGACTAGCGGGGGGCCAAGAGACCCAGTACTTC.

This clonotype showed up many times. V is TRBV28 and J is TRBJ2-3; D gene uncertain. The V end lost 7 bases, the J end lost 6 bases, and 17 bases lay between the germline ends. Germline CDR1 and CDR2: MDHEN and SYDVKM. The CDR3 consists of 14 residues. The CDR3 loop reads CASTPSPRFDTQYF. The CDR3 nucleotides are TGTGCCAGCACTCCCTCACCCCGTTTTGATACGCAGTATTTT. The full variable domain, rest sourced from reference TRBV28 and TRBJ2-3, is DVKVTQSSRYLVKRTGEKVFLECVQDMDHENMFWYRQDPGLGLRLIYFSYDVKMKEKGDIPEGYSVSREKKERFSLILESASTNQTSMYLCASTPSPRFDTQYFGPGTRLTVL.

V usage is TRBV6-1 and J usage is TRBJ2-3, with 8 bases fitting TRBD2. This CDR3 spans 15 amino acids. In germline, CDR1 is MNHNS, CDR2 SASEGT. Trimming removed 5 bases from V and 2 bases from J; junction bases left unmatched: 6. The CDR3 reads CASSNLAGPTDTQYF. The CDR3, as DNA: TGTGCCAGCAGTAATTTAGCGGGGCCCACAGATACGCAGTATTTT.

The table lists this clonotype with a few counts. The chain carries TRBV10-3 and TRBJ1-2; D gene ambiguous. Trimming took off 0 bases at V and 4 bases at J, with 3 bases between the two ends. The CDR3 sequence is 12 residues long. Per germline, CDR1 ENHRY and CDR2 SYGVKD. CDR3 residues: CAISESGYGYTF. The CDR3 DNA sequence: TGTGCCATCAGTGAGTCCGGCTATGGCTACACCTTC.

This clonotype was seen many times. J is TRBJ2-1 and V is TRBV7-3; D could derive from TRBD1 or TRBD2 (5 bases each). Germline assignment: CDR1 SGHTA and CDR2 FQGTGA. V lost 5 bases, J lost 16 bases, and 21 bases lay in between. The CDR3 runs 13 residues. The chain's CDR3 is CASSPGTGNERFF. Here the CDR3 DNA reads TGTGCCAGCAGCCCCGGGACGGGGAATGAGCGTTTCTTC.

There are many counts of this clonotype. V gene TRBV5-1 combines with J gene TRBJ1-5, with D unclear. The germline CDR1 and CDR2 sequences are SGHRS and YFSETQ. The ends were cut back, 0 bases at V and 15 bases at J, with 22 bases in the middle. The CDR3 is 15 residues long. CDR3 bases: TGCGCCAGCAGCTTGGTTGGAGAGCCCCTTTCAAGTTGGCATTTT. Amino acid sequence: CASSLVGEPLSSWHF.

This clonotype was recorded at least ten times. The chain joins TRBV5-1 to TRBJ2-7, with D possibly matching TRBD1 (5 bases). The ends were cut back, 0 bases at V and 0 bases at J, with 10 bases in the middle. The CDR3 is made up of 15 amino acids. Germline CDR1 is SGHRS and CDR2 is YFSETQ. CDR3 bases: TGCGCCAGCAGCTTGGATTCAGGGTCCTCCTACGAGCAGTACTTC. Its translation: CASSLDSGSSYEQYF.